The rows below give T cell receptor beta chains drawn from one sample of a study of T cell repertoires in cytomegalovirus infection. TCRdb analysed the reads with MiXCR anew, one entry per CDR3 protein. Here the sample spans a few hundred thousand distinct CDR3 sequences, more than 20% being singletons. What was sequenced was PBMCs. These receptor sequences come from a human donor in good health (CMV status not recorded). Some clones in this sample may be carry-over from other donors' samples. Each CDR3 is given without its conserved first and last residue. Fields, in order: J gene, V gene, CDR3 protein.

J gene: TRBJ1-5
V gene: TRBV7-2
CDR3 protein: ASSEALGQPQH

J gene: TRBJ2-7
V gene: TRBV28
CDR3 protein: ASTFGGGTYEQY

J gene: TRBJ2-1
V gene: TRBV7-3
CDR3 protein: ASSAGQAQIGDEQF

J gene: TRBJ1-1
V gene: TRBV4-3
CDR3 protein: ASSQEGRGNTEAF

J gene: TRBJ2-1
V gene: TRBV6-2/TRBV6-3
CDR3 protein: ASKSPRGRTDNEQF

J gene: TRBJ2-3
V gene: TRBV6-5
CDR3 protein: ASRRLAGSTDTQY

J gene: TRBJ2-3
V gene: TRBV20-1
CDR3 protein: SAREETGLAGGWYTDTQY

J gene: TRBJ1-1
V gene: TRBV28
CDR3 protein: AINRGDTEAF

J gene: TRBJ1-1
V gene: TRBV5-1
CDR3 protein: ASSYRTDTEAF

J gene: TRBJ1-5
V gene: TRBV2
CDR3 protein: ASSYRRNSNQPQH

J gene: TRBJ2-1
V gene: TRBV2
CDR3 protein: ASKGLAGSPPYNEQF

J gene: TRBJ2-3
V gene: TRBV7-2
CDR3 protein: ASSRDRAMGDTQY

J gene: TRBJ1-2
V gene: TRBV28
CDR3 protein: ATQWNPGYYGYT

J gene: TRBJ2-1
V gene: TRBV5-1
CDR3 protein: ASSVSGSNEQF

J gene: TRBJ2-1
V gene: TRBV5-1
CDR3 protein: ASTKQGADNEQF

J gene: TRBJ2-7
V gene: TRBV7-6
CDR3 protein: ASSLGYLSYEQY

J gene: TRBJ2-5
V gene: TRBV19
CDR3 protein: ASKGTGEETQY

J gene: TRBJ2-7
V gene: TRBV7-2
CDR3 protein: ASSLGGQTYEQY

J gene: TRBJ2-2
V gene: TRBV4-2
CDR3 protein: ASSSRQGVGGELF

J gene: TRBJ2-3
V gene: TRBV7-9
CDR3 protein: ASSPKMERELTDTQY

J gene: TRBJ2-5
V gene: TRBV10-2
CDR3 protein: ASSPGTSGRARETQY

J gene: TRBJ2-3
V gene: TRBV7-2
CDR3 protein: ASRLTILTDTQY

J gene: TRBJ2-1
V gene: TRBV4-1
CDR3 protein: ASSQGVPNEQF

J gene: TRBJ2-1
V gene: TRBV4-1
CDR3 protein: ASSQGASGSHDEQF

J gene: TRBJ1-4
V gene: TRBV12-5
CDR3 protein: ASAPFGSREKLF

J gene: TRBJ1-6
V gene: TRBV12-3/TRBV12-4
CDR3 protein: ASRVRGLNNSPLH

J gene: TRBJ1-6
V gene: TRBV5-5
CDR3 protein: ASSLVAIHSPLH

J gene: TRBJ1-2
V gene: TRBV7-9
CDR3 protein: ASSTLQGTNYGYT

J gene: TRBJ1-4
V gene: TRBV7-2
CDR3 protein: ASSTPPGQGGVANEKLF

J gene: TRBJ2-1
V gene: TRBV6-2/TRBV6-3
CDR3 protein: ASSRPVRREGPYNEQF

J gene: TRBJ2-1
V gene: TRBV4-3
CDR3 protein: ASSQWTGNYNEQF

J gene: TRBJ1-5
V gene: TRBV18
CDR3 protein: ASSGTPPEPQH

J gene: TRBJ1-4
V gene: TRBV5-3
CDR3 protein: ASSTGAVEKLF

J gene: TRBJ1-1
V gene: TRBV12-3/TRBV12-4
CDR3 protein: ASSPQSRAEAF

J gene: TRBJ1-3
V gene: TRBV11-3
CDR3 protein: ASSLGDRGRNSGNTIY

J gene: TRBJ1-2
V gene: TRBV12-3/TRBV12-4
CDR3 protein: ASSLAGQGSKGYT

J gene: TRBJ1-1
V gene: TRBV5-4
CDR3 protein: ASSLEGSRRTEAF

J gene: TRBJ2-5
V gene: TRBV7-2
CDR3 protein: ASSLEGGSGTQY

J gene: TRBJ1-1
V gene: TRBV19
CDR3 protein: ASSNPSTEAF

J gene: TRBJ2-3
V gene: TRBV20-1
CDR3 protein: SVIGDPSTDTQY

J gene: TRBJ2-3
V gene: TRBV5-4
CDR3 protein: ASSAIVSTDTQY

J gene: TRBJ2-3
V gene: TRBV20-1
CDR3 protein: SATLRLAGSTDTQY

J gene: TRBJ1-1
V gene: TRBV28
CDR3 protein: ASSLGGQLYGAF

J gene: TRBJ1-2
V gene: TRBV7-2
CDR3 protein: ASSYLRGTGLEKGNGYT

J gene: TRBJ1-2
V gene: TRBV28
CDR3 protein: ASSPHEGGKGGYT

J gene: TRBJ2-1
V gene: TRBV6-5
CDR3 protein: ASSYSRTSGNEQF

J gene: TRBJ2-1
V gene: TRBV7-6
CDR3 protein: ASSFSFAVRNDEQF

J gene: TRBJ2-5
V gene: TRBV15
CDR3 protein: ATSRAGNPQY

J gene: TRBJ1-1
V gene: TRBV20-1
CDR3 protein: SATPKRGQLTEAF

J gene: TRBJ2-1
V gene: TRBV20-1
CDR3 protein: SARAIRAGYNEQF

J gene: TRBJ1-2
V gene: TRBV7-9
CDR3 protein: ASSNRVVGYT

J gene: TRBJ2-2
V gene: TRBV7-9
CDR3 protein: ASSLVMDGDGELF

J gene: TRBJ2-3
V gene: TRBV5-1
CDR3 protein: ASSLTPVGTDTQY

J gene: TRBJ1-5
V gene: TRBV28
CDR3 protein: ASSFRVSQPQH

J gene: TRBJ2-7
V gene: TRBV20-1
CDR3 protein: SARDIGISYEQY